Below, 22 T cell receptor beta chains from the same sample are listed, as sequenced in a study of blood T cell repertoires in COVID-19. Some clones are missing from TCRdb's copy, which holds only in-frame ones; the method was immunoSEQ multiplex PCR. The table includes around 87,000 clones, 80% to 90% detected once. Sequencing was performed on peripheral blood. These receptors all come from a man aged 45-65 years with acute or convalescent COVID-19.

This chain connects TRBV29-1 to TRBJ1-2; tentative D call: TRBD1 (5 bases). In germline, CDR1 is SQVTM, CDR2 ANQGSEA. CDR3 length: 11 residues. Trimming shortened V by 1 base and J by 8 bases, and 8 bases separated the two germline ends. The CDR3 loop reads CSVEGGSGYTF. CDR3 nucleotides: TGCAGCGTTGAAGGGGGCAGCGGCTACACCTTC.

This sequence joins TRBV28 and TRBJ2-3, with 7 bases aligning to TRBD2. Per the germline V gene, CDR1 is MDHEN and CDR2 is SYDVKM. V was pared by 8 bases and J by 0 bases, with 5 bases of the junction left unmatched. This CDR3 is 14 amino acids long. The CDR3 DNA is TGTGCCAGCGGGGGGGTAGCTAGCACAGATACGCAGTATTTT. It codes for CASGGVASTDTQYF.

The rearrangement links TRBV6-1 to TRBJ1-2, with TRBD1 matching over 9 bases. The junction had 1 base not matched to a gene; V was cut back by 3 bases and J by 2 bases. The CDR3 covers 14 residues. Looked up from germline, CDR1 is MNHNS and CDR2 is SASEGT. The CDR3 spells CASSETGGNYGYTF. In DNA form, the CDR3 reads TGTGCCAGCAGTGAGACAGGGGGGAACTATGGCTACACCTTC.

This sequence joins TRBV5-6 and TRBJ1-5, with D tentatively TRBD1 (6 bases). There are 15 residues in the CDR3. Germline V gives CDR1 SGHDT, CDR2 YYEEEE. Trimming took off 3 bases at V and 9 bases at J, with 19 bases between the two ends. In DNA form, the CDR3 reads TGTGCCAGCAGCTGGCCTTCCAGGGGCCTATTGCCCCAGCATTTT. Its translation: CASSWPSRGLLPQHF.

The gene calls are TRBV6-5 and TRBJ1-1; the D gene is possibly TRBD1 (5 bases). There are 16 residues in the CDR3. The V end was cut by 2 bases, the J end by 0 bases, with 13 bases between. Germline V lookup: CDR1 MNHEY, CDR2 SVGAGI. CDR3 DNA: TGTGCCAGCAGTTACGGGGCAGGCGTATTGAACACTGAAGCTTTCTTT. It specifies CASSYGAGVLNTEAFF.

V is TRBV30 and J is TRBJ1-2; 8 bases agree with TRBD1. CDR3 length equals 12 residues. Per the germline V gene, CDR1 is GTSNPN and CDR2 is SVGIG (reference sequence). The trim removed 4 bases at V and 10 bases at J, leaving 8 bases unmatched. The chain's CDR3 is CAWTTQGVLYTF. The CDR3 DNA reads TGTGCCTGGACCACACAGGGGGTACTCTACACCTTC.

The V and J genes are TRBV11-2 and TRBJ2-3; D may be TRBD2 (7 bases). Germline V lookup: CDR1 SGHAT, CDR2 FQNNGV. This CDR3 has 15 amino acids. Trimming cost V 2 bases and J 3 bases, with 12 bases left between them. The CDR3 loop is CASSLMGGATDTQYF. In DNA, the CDR3 is TGTGCCAGCAGCTTAATGGGGGGGGCTACAGATACGCAGTATTTT.

J is TRBJ1-3 and V is TRBV5-1; D is unclear. Per the germline V gene, CDR1 is SGHRS and CDR2 is YFSETQ. The CDR3 length is 14 residues. V dropped 4 bases and J dropped 3 bases, with 11 bases sitting between them. The CDR3 DNA follows: TGCGCCAGCAGCCCCACAGATCGTGGAAACACCATATATTTT. Encoded protein: CASSPTDRGNTIYF.

The J gene is TRBJ1-4, the V gene TRBV18; 8 bases are shared with TRBD1. The J segment lost 8 bases and the V segment lost 4 bases, leaving 3 bases of the junction unmatched. Germline V gives CDR1 KGHSH, CDR2 LQKENI. This CDR3 comprises 13 residues. The DNA of the CDR3 is TGTGCCAGCTCACTCGGACAGGGCGAAAAACTGTTTTTT. Protein: CASSLGQGEKLFF.

The J gene is TRBJ1-1, the V gene TRBV5-4; weak D call: TRBD1 (6 bases). Trimming stripped 6 bases from V and 4 bases from J, with 19 bases between. In germline, CDR1 is SGHNT, CDR2 YYREEE (reference sequence). The CDR3 spans 15 residues. DNA of the CDR3: TGTGCCAGCATCCCTGGGGGTGCGGGGGCCACTGAAGCTTTCTTT. Its translation is CASIPGGAGATEAFF. The complete variable domain, with remaining parts taken from reference TRBV5-4 and TRBJ1-1, reads ETGVTQSPTHLIKTRGQQVTLRCSSQSGHNTVSWYQQALGQGPQFIFQYYREEENGRGNFPPRFSGLQFPNYSSELNVNALELDDSALYLCASIPGGAGATEAFFGQGTRLTVV.

The chain combines TRBV7-9 with TRBJ1-2, with D perhaps TRBD1 (5 bases). V shed 0 bases and J shed 6 bases, with 11 bases lying between them. Per the germline V gene, CDR1 is SEHNR and CDR2 is FQNEAQ (reference sequence). CDR3 length equals 14 residues. The CDR3 nucleotides are TGTGCCAGCAGCTTAGCAGGGGCGGTAGATGGCTACACCTTC. This sequence encodes CASSLAGAVDGYTF.

V and J are TRBV5-1 and TRBJ2-1; a possible D gene is TRBD1 (6 bases). The CDR3 length is 14 residues. Germline values: CDR1 SGHRS, CDR2 YFSETQ. V was cut by 5 bases and J by 5 bases, with 14 bases left in between. The CDR3: CASSRDTANNEQFF. The CDR3, as DNA: TGCGCCAGCAGTAGGGACACGGCAAACAATGAGCAGTTCTTC. The whole variable domain, remainder taken from reference TRBV5-1 and TRBJ2-1, is KAGVTQTPRYLIKTRGQQVTLSCSPISGHRSVSWYQQTPGQGLQFLFEYFSETQRNKGNFPGRFSGRQFSNSRSEMNVSTLELGDSALYLCASSRDTANNEQFFGPGTRLTVL.

This clone was seen only once. The chain joins TRBV7-9 to TRBJ1-6; TRBD1 matches 8 bases. There are 14 residues in the CDR3. Per the germline V gene, CDR1 is SEHNR and CDR2 is FQNEAQ (reference sequence). V lost 5 bases and J lost 6; bases outside the gene matches: 3. The CDR3 region has the DNA TGTGCCAGCAGCATCGGACAGGGTAATTCACCCCTCCACTTT. Protein sequence: CASSIGQGNSPLHF.

The chain has TRBV30 and TRBJ1-4; D unclear. The CDR3 runs to 11 residues. Germline V gene lookup returns CDR1 GTSNPN and CDR2 SVGIG (reference sequence). V lost 3 bases to trimming and J lost 4 bases, with 3 bases between them. The CDR3 spells CAWSFNEKLFF. The CDR3 DNA reads as TGTGCCTGGAGCTTTAATGAAAAACTGTTTTTT.

The CDR3 DNA is TGTGCCAGCAGCTTAAATCGTCGCTACAATGAGCAGTTCTTC. Translating it yields CASSLNRRYNEQFF. This chain joins TRBV11-2 and TRBJ2-1, with D hard to call. The germline gives CDR1 SGHAT, CDR2 FQNNGV. V lost 2 bases to trimming and J lost 3 bases, with 8 bases between them. The CDR3 runs 14 residues.

The CDR3 reads CATSRVPGYEQYV. For the CDR3, the DNA is TGTGCCACCAGCAGAGTCCCGGGATACGAGCAGTACGTC. The chain joins TRBV15 to TRBJ2-7, with D perhaps matching TRBD2 (5 bases). This CDR3 contains 13 residues. Trimming removed 1 base from V and 4 bases from J, with 8 bases in between. The V gene's germline CDR1 is LNHNV and CDR2 YYDKDF (reference sequence).

This rearrangement joins TRBV2 to TRBJ2-7; tentative D call: TRBD2 (6 bases). Trimming left V 2 bases short and J 2 bases short, with 19 bases between. Germline loops: CDR1 SNHLY, CDR2 FYNNEI. The CDR3 is made up of 17 amino acids. CDR3 in DNA: TGTGCCAGCAGTGAAACCGTTCCGACGGGGGTGCCCTACGAGCAGTACGTC. Translating it yields CASSETVPTGVPYEQYV.

The chain joins TRBV30 to TRBJ2-1; a possible D gene is TRBD2 (7 bases). CDR3 length: 16 amino acids. Trimming shortened V by 2 bases and J by 0 bases, and 14 bases separated the two germline ends. The germline CDR1 and CDR2 sequences are GTSNPN and SVGIG (reference sequence). DNA of the CDR3: TGTGCCTGGAGTCGCGGGGGCCTTAGCTCCTACAATGAGCAGTTCTTC. It specifies CAWSRGGLSSYNEQFF.

For the CDR3, the DNA is TGTGCCAGCAGCTTTAAACGAGGGATCAACACCGGGGAGCTGTTTTTT. Protein product: CASSFKRGINTGELFF. The V gene is TRBV7-8, the J gene TRBJ2-2, with D possibly TRBD2 on 5 matching bases. CDR3 length equals 16 residues. V dropped 3 bases and J dropped 2 bases, with 13 bases sitting between them. The V gene's germline CDR1 is SGHVS and CDR2 FQNEAQ.

V usage is TRBV9 and J usage is TRBJ2-5, with D maybe TRBD2 (6 bases). Trimming stripped 4 bases from V and 5 bases from J, with 18 bases between. CDR3 length: 15 amino acids. Germline V lookup: CDR1 SGDLS, CDR2 YYNGEE. This chain's CDR3 is CASSIADGVWETQYF. CDR3 DNA sequence: TGTGCCAGCAGCATAGCGGACGGGGTTTGGGAGACCCAGTACTTC. The full variable domain, its missing parts supplied by reference TRBV9 and TRBJ2-5, is DSGVTQTPKHLITATGQRVTLRCSPRSGDLSVYWYQQSLDQGLQFLIQYYNGEERAKGNILERFSAQQFPDLHSELNLSSLELGDSALYFCASSIADGVWETQYFGPGTRLLVL.

Written as DNA, the CDR3 is TGTGCCAGCAGCGTCAGGGTAGAAGGCCAGCCCCAGCATTTT. Translation gives CASSVRVEGQPQHF. V usage is TRBV5-6 and J usage is TRBJ1-5, with D possibly TRBD1 on 5 matching bases. This CDR3 contains 14 residues. V lost 4 bases to trimming and J lost 7 bases, with 15 bases between them. Germline-derived CDR1 and CDR2 are SGHDT and YYEEEE.

This chain uses TRBV5-1 with TRBJ2-2; 9 positions agree with TRBD2. CDR1 and CDR2 from the germline V gene are SGHRS and YFSETQ. V trimming: 0 bases; J trimming: 0 bases; junction bases outside the gene matches: 6. The CDR3 totals 18 residues. CDR3 amino acids: CASSLGVSGGANTGELFF. DNA for the CDR3: TGCGCCAGCAGCTTGGGTGTTAGCGGGGGTGCGAACACCGGGGAGCTGTTTTTT.